This record looks at one TCR beta chain sequence and its context. Its antigen is undetermined. As the library was built, unique molecular identifiers were attached to individual cDNA molecules. A single record per CDR3 protein comes from TCRdb applying MiXCR to the reads. The sample includes around 120,000 distinct CDR3 sequences, roughly 8.5% seen only once; the top ten take 1.4%. The record originates from a study of human T cells and chemical hapten exposure. Study-level results: Sensitization with DPC brought no change to TCRs above 1 in 1000 in frequency.

The authors' total RNA extraction used unfractionated whole blood. Germline V gene sequence: CDR1 DFQATT, CDR2 SNEGSKA (reference sequence). CDR3 length: 16 amino acids. V dropped 0 bases and J dropped 6 bases, with 18 bases sitting between them. Sequences were obtained from whole blood. This clonotype was sampled from a human donor in good health. Some clones in this sample may be carry-over from other donors' samples. J is TRBJ1-5 and V is TRBV20-1; D is undetermined. The CDR3 DNA follows: TGCAGTGCTAGAGATACTACGGTAGCACTTGGTCAGCCCCAGCATTTT. This sequence encodes CSARDTTVALGQPQHF.